What follows is one T cell receptor beta chain and its context. At least 3 on the Clinical Activity Score was recorded for ophthalmopathy patients, who also had NOSPECS grade at least 4 and duration under 3 months. Exclusions: uncontrolled infection, other autoimmune disease, pregnancy, lactation. Diagnoses were established using clinical symptoms, serum thyroxine and TRAb, thyroid ultrasound and orbital computed tomography. This sample was included in a study of T cells in Graves' hyperthyroidism and ophthalmopathy. RNA transcripts yielded amplified TCR beta CDR3 regions. In the first-round RT-PCR of the TCR CDR3, the HTBI primer set was used. A single record per CDR3 protein comes from TCRdb applying MiXCR to the multiplex PCR reads. The sample has some 570,000 distinct CDR3 sequences, 14% seen once; the top ten hold about 6.6%. The CDR3 has 12 amino acids. Between the trimmed V and J ends, which lost 6 bases and 5 bases, there was a span of 10 bases. The germline V gene has CDR1 LNHDA and CDR2 SQIVND (reference sequence).

Input material: blood. The rearrangement joins TRBV19 to TRBJ1-2; D may be TRBD1 (5 bases). This clonotype was obtained from a woman aged 18-35 years with Graves' ophthalmopathy. DNA for the CDR3: TGTGCCAGTAGGAGGGGATCTTATGGCTACACCTTC. This translates into CASRRGSYGYTF.